These T cell receptor beta chains were read from a single sample in a study of breast tumors, draining lymph nodes, adjacent tissues. From the multiplex PCR reads, TCRdb called clonotypes with MiXCR, one entry per CDR3 protein. The sample includes approximately 130,000 distinct CDR3 sequences, approximately 20% of them seen just once. The material sequenced was axillary lymph node tissue. Source of these receptors: a female donor with breast cancer. Some clones in this sample may be carry-over from other donors' samples. Both conserved end residues are part of each CDR3. Each record gives: J gene, clone size, D gene, V gene, CDR3 DNA, CDR3 protein. A D gene is named only where the DNA matches it firmly. A row's size may be missing; if present it is once, few, many or a size class.

j_gene: TRBJ2-7; abundance: many; d_gene: .; v_gene: TRBV7-2; CDR3nt: TGTGCCAGCAGCATCGTCATGGGGCAGGTCTACGAGCAGTACTTC; CDR3aa: CASSIVMGQVYEQYF
j_gene: TRBJ2-2; abundance: many; d_gene: TRBD2; v_gene: TRBV19; CDR3nt: TGTGCCAGTAGTACGGGGGGATGGACCGGGGAGCTGTTTTTT; CDR3aa: CASSTGGWTGELFF
j_gene: TRBJ2-2; abundance: many; d_gene: TRBD2; v_gene: TRBV6-2/TRBV6-3; CDR3nt: TGTGCCAGCAGTTACCGGAGCGGGAGGGCCGCGAACACCGGGGAGCTGTTTTTT; CDR3aa: CASSYRSGRAANTGELFF
j_gene: TRBJ1-4; abundance: .; d_gene: .; v_gene: TRBV25-1; CDR3nt: TGTGCCAGCAGTGAATATCGGGGGGCGAATGAAAAACTGTTTTTT; CDR3aa: CASSEYRGANEKLFF
j_gene: TRBJ2-2; abundance: many; d_gene: .; v_gene: TRBV10-1; CDR3nt: TGTGCCAGCAGCAGAGAGAACACCGGGGAGCTGTTTTTT; CDR3aa: CASSRENTGELFF
j_gene: TRBJ1-1; abundance: .; d_gene: TRBD1; v_gene: TRBV20-1; CDR3nt: TGCAGTGCTAGAGATGACAGGGGTAATTGGCCTGAAGCTTTCTTT; CDR3aa: CSARDDRGNWPEAFF
j_gene: TRBJ2-5; abundance: few; d_gene: TRBD2; v_gene: TRBV10-2; CDR3nt: TGCGCCAGCGGACTAGCAAAAGAGACCCAGTACTTC; CDR3aa: CASGLAKETQYF
j_gene: TRBJ2-7; abundance: many; d_gene: TRBD2; v_gene: TRBV14; CDR3nt: TGTGCCAGCAGCCAAGATTTCGGGAGGTCCGAGCAGTACTTC; CDR3aa: CASSQDFGRSEQYF
j_gene: TRBJ2-1; abundance: many; d_gene: .; v_gene: TRBV7-3; CDR3nt: TGTGCCAGCAGCCTTTTAGGGGGACAAGGACCCAATGAGCAGTTCTTC; CDR3aa: CASSLLGGQGPNEQFF
j_gene: TRBJ2-7; abundance: few; d_gene: TRBD2; v_gene: TRBV28; CDR3nt: TGTGCCAGCAGAGTAGGACTAGCGGACAAGCAGTACTTC; CDR3aa: CASRVGLADKQYF
j_gene: TRBJ2-7; abundance: .; d_gene: TRBD2; v_gene: TRBV5-4; CDR3nt: TGTGCCAGCAGCTTCGGGACTAGCTACGAGCTGTACTTC; CDR3aa: CASSFGTSYELYF
j_gene: TRBJ2-3; abundance: many; d_gene: .; v_gene: TRBV5-1; CDR3nt: TGCGCCAGCAGTCCAACTAGTTACAAGCAGTATTTT; CDR3aa: CASSPTSYKQYF
j_gene: TRBJ2-7; abundance: .; d_gene: TRBD1; v_gene: TRBV11-3; CDR3nt: TGTGCCAGCAGCTCGAGACAGGGGGCATTAGACGAGCAGTACTTC; CDR3aa: CASSSRQGALDEQYF
j_gene: TRBJ2-6; abundance: .; d_gene: .; v_gene: TRBV28; CDR3nt: TGTGCCAGCAGTTTTCTAGGGAACTCTGGGGCCAACGTCCTGACTTTC; CDR3aa: CASSFLGNSGANVLTF
j_gene: TRBJ2-7; abundance: .; d_gene: TRBD2; v_gene: TRBV28; CDR3nt: TGTGCCAGCAGCATCTACGGGACCGGGACTAGCTCGTTGCGGGAGCAGTACTTC; CDR3aa: CASSIYGTGTSSLREQYF
j_gene: TRBJ2-2; abundance: many; d_gene: .; v_gene: TRBV20-1; CDR3nt: TGCAGTGCTCCCGGAGGTACCCACGCGGCCGGGGAGCTGTTTTTT; CDR3aa: CSAPGGTHAAGELFF
j_gene: TRBJ1-6; abundance: many; d_gene: TRBD1; v_gene: TRBV7-2; CDR3nt: TGTGCCAGCAGCTTAGCTTTGACAGGGCCGAGTTCACCCCTCCACTTT; CDR3aa: CASSLALTGPSSPLHF
j_gene: TRBJ2-3; abundance: many; d_gene: .; v_gene: TRBV24-1; CDR3nt: TGTGCCACCAGTGACCCCAGCGAGACAGATACGCAGTATTTT; CDR3aa: CATSDPSETDTQYF
j_gene: TRBJ2-5; abundance: many; d_gene: .; v_gene: TRBV2; CDR3nt: TGTGCCAGCAATAGACTCCTGAATCAAGAGACCCAGTACTTC; CDR3aa: CASNRLLNQETQYF
j_gene: TRBJ2-7; abundance: many; d_gene: TRBD2; v_gene: TRBV5-6; CDR3nt: TGTGCCAGCAGCTTGGGTCCGGGGCGACTAGCGGGAGACCTCTACGAGCAGTACTTC; CDR3aa: CASSLGPGRLAGDLYEQYF
j_gene: TRBJ2-5; abundance: few; d_gene: .; v_gene: TRBV6-1; CDR3nt: TGTGCCAGCTCCACCAGCAGTGTCCGGACCCAGTACTTC; CDR3aa: CASSTSSVRTQYF
j_gene: TRBJ2-1; abundance: many; d_gene: .; v_gene: TRBV2; CDR3nt: TGTGCCAGCAGGAATCCAGGGAACAATGAGCAGTTCTTC; CDR3aa: CASRNPGNNEQFF
j_gene: TRBJ2-7; abundance: many; d_gene: .; v_gene: TRBV6-1; CDR3nt: TGTGCCAGCAGTGAAAACTGGGGGGCAGGGCAGGGGGAGCAGTACTTC; CDR3aa: CASSENWGAGQGEQYF
j_gene: TRBJ2-7; abundance: .; d_gene: .; v_gene: TRBV30; CDR3nt: TGTGCCTGGGGGCCCGGACACTCCTACGAGCAGTACTTC; CDR3aa: CAWGPGHSYEQYF
j_gene: TRBJ2-6; abundance: .; d_gene: .; v_gene: TRBV19; CDR3nt: TGTGCCAGTAGTACCTCCTTGGCAGGGGCCAACGTCCTGACTTTC; CDR3aa: CASSTSLAGANVLTF
j_gene: TRBJ2-1; abundance: many; d_gene: TRBD2; v_gene: TRBV20-1; CDR3nt: TGCAGTGCTAGTAGGCGGGAGGGCCGTTATGAGCAGTTCTTC; CDR3aa: CSASRREGRYEQFF
j_gene: TRBJ2-1; abundance: few; d_gene: .; v_gene: TRBV27; CDR3nt: TGTGCCAGCAGTTTAGGAATTAGCGCCAAGGATGAGCAGTTCTTC; CDR3aa: CASSLGISAKDEQFF
j_gene: TRBJ2-3; abundance: many; d_gene: TRBD1; v_gene: TRBV10-3; CDR3nt: TGTGCCATCAGTGAGTCTAAGAGGGGGCGAGGATCAGATACGCAGTATTTT; CDR3aa: CAISESKRGRGSDTQYF
j_gene: TRBJ2-2; abundance: many; d_gene: .; v_gene: TRBV4-2; CDR3nt: TGTGCCAGCAGCCCACTCTTTGGGGAGCTGTTTTTT; CDR3aa: CASSPLFGELFF
j_gene: TRBJ1-2; abundance: .; d_gene: TRBD1; v_gene: TRBV19; CDR3nt: TGTGCCAGTGGCGCCAGGGGGCTTCAGGGCTACACCTTC; CDR3aa: CASGARGLQGYTF
j_gene: TRBJ2-1; abundance: many; d_gene: TRBD1; v_gene: TRBV6-1; CDR3nt: TGTGCCAGCACTCTAAACAGGGGGATGATACAATGGCAGTTCTTC; CDR3aa: CASTLNRGMIQWQFF
j_gene: TRBJ1-6; abundance: many; d_gene: .; v_gene: TRBV20-1; CDR3nt: TGCAGTGCTAGAGAGGGGTTCGATAATTCACCCCTCCACTTT; CDR3aa: CSAREGFDNSPLHF
j_gene: TRBJ2-7; abundance: many; d_gene: TRBD2; v_gene: TRBV11-2; CDR3nt: TGTGCCAGCAGATTGGCGGCTAGCGGATACGAGCAGTACTTC; CDR3aa: CASRLAASGYEQYF
j_gene: TRBJ2-7; abundance: many; d_gene: TRBD2; v_gene: TRBV6-2/TRBV6-3; CDR3nt: TGTGCCAGCAGTTACGGGACTAACTACGAGCAGTACTTC; CDR3aa: CASSYGTNYEQYF
j_gene: TRBJ2-2; abundance: .; d_gene: .; v_gene: TRBV19; CDR3nt: TGTGCCAGTAGTATAGTTATTGGGACCGGGGAGCTGTTTTTT; CDR3aa: CASSIVIGTGELFF
j_gene: TRBJ2-2; abundance: many; d_gene: .; v_gene: TRBV19; CDR3nt: TGTGCCAGTATGAAGGGGGCGAACACCGGGGAGCTGTTTTTT; CDR3aa: CASMKGANTGELFF
j_gene: TRBJ2-2; abundance: few; d_gene: .; v_gene: TRBV19; CDR3nt: TGTGCCAGTAGTACCCCCCAGCTGGCCGGGGAGCTGTTTTTT; CDR3aa: CASSTPQLAGELFF
j_gene: TRBJ2-5; abundance: many; d_gene: .; v_gene: TRBV7-9; CDR3nt: TGTGCCAGCAGCTCTACGGGACGCGAGACCCAGTACTTC; CDR3aa: CASSSTGRETQYF
j_gene: TRBJ1-2; abundance: many; d_gene: .; v_gene: TRBV20-1; CDR3nt: TGCAGTGCTAGAGAGACAAGCTTGGGGGGCTACACCTTC; CDR3aa: CSARETSLGGYTF
j_gene: TRBJ2-7; abundance: many; d_gene: TRBD2; v_gene: TRBV19; CDR3nt: TGTGCCAGTAGTACCGGGACTAGCGGAATGTACGAGCAGTACTTC; CDR3aa: CASSTGTSGMYEQYF
j_gene: TRBJ2-7; abundance: many; d_gene: .; v_gene: TRBV4-3; CDR3nt: TGCGCCAGCAGCCAAGAGCCATGGGGGTACGAGCAGTACTTC; CDR3aa: CASSQEPWGYEQYF
j_gene: TRBJ2-1; abundance: .; d_gene: TRBD2; v_gene: TRBV28; CDR3nt: TGTGCCAGCAGTCCCCCGGGACTAGCGGGAACCATTCGCTCCTACAATGAGCAGTTCTTC; CDR3aa: CASSPPGLAGTIRSYNEQFF
j_gene: TRBJ2-3; abundance: many; d_gene: TRBD1; v_gene: TRBV7-6; CDR3nt: TGTGCCAGCAGCCTACAGGGGGGAACAGATACGCAGTATTTT; CDR3aa: CASSLQGGTDTQYF
j_gene: TRBJ2-3; abundance: many; d_gene: .; v_gene: TRBV20-1; CDR3nt: TGCAGTGCTAGACCCCTGGAGGGGGAAGCGAGCACAGATACGCAGTATTTT; CDR3aa: CSARPLEGEASTDTQYF
j_gene: TRBJ2-1; abundance: many; d_gene: TRBD2; v_gene: TRBV7-2; CDR3nt: TGTGCCAGCAGCTTAGCGTCGTCCGGGACTAGCTCTTCCCGACCCCAGTTCTTC; CDR3aa: CASSLASSGTSSSRPQFF
j_gene: TRBJ2-7; abundance: many; d_gene: TRBD1; v_gene: TRBV7-3; CDR3nt: TGTGCCAGCAGCCCGGGGACAGGGGGCTTCGAGCAGTACTTC; CDR3aa: CASSPGTGGFEQYF
j_gene: TRBJ2-7; abundance: many; d_gene: TRBD2; v_gene: TRBV28; CDR3nt: TGTGCCAGCAGTGGCCCTCGGACTAGCGGGGGGGACGAGCAGTACTTC; CDR3aa: CASSGPRTSGGDEQYF
j_gene: TRBJ2-7; abundance: few; d_gene: TRBD2; v_gene: TRBV29-1; CDR3nt: TGCAGCGCCGCGCCGTGGGGGGGGGATTCCTACGAGCAGTACTTC; CDR3aa: CSAAPWGGDSYEQYF
j_gene: TRBJ2-7; abundance: many; d_gene: .; v_gene: TRBV19; CDR3nt: TGTGCCAGTAGTATGACAGGCTATGCCTACGAGCAGTACTTC; CDR3aa: CASSMTGYAYEQYF
j_gene: TRBJ2-3; abundance: many; d_gene: TRBD1; v_gene: TRBV4-1; CDR3nt: TGCGCCAGCAGCCAAGATTGGGGACAGGGACCCACAGATACGCAGTATTTT; CDR3aa: CASSQDWGQGPTDTQYF
j_gene: TRBJ2-7; abundance: .; d_gene: TRBD1; v_gene: TRBV19; CDR3nt: TGTGCCAGTAGTATAGAACGGGGACAGGGGTCCGACGAGCGGCACTTC; CDR3aa: CASSIERGQGSDERHF
j_gene: TRBJ2-5; abundance: many; d_gene: .; v_gene: TRBV20-1; CDR3nt: TGCAGTGCTAGAGAGGGTGGGGAGACCCAGTACTTC; CDR3aa: CSAREGGETQYF
j_gene: TRBJ2-5; abundance: few; d_gene: TRBD1; v_gene: TRBV9; CDR3nt: TGTGCCAGCAGTACCGGGACAGAAGAGGCCCAGTACTTC; CDR3aa: CASSTGTEEAQYF